This is a list of T cell receptor beta chains from one sample in a study of T cells in Graves' hyperthyroidism and ophthalmopathy. TCRdb passed the multiplex PCR reads through MiXCR, listing each CDR3 protein once. The sample consists of hundreds of thousands of distinct CDR3 sequences, about 15% of them appearing once. The sample consisted of blood. The receptors shown here come from a woman aged 18-29 years with Graves' hyperthyroidism that later progressed to Graves' ophthalmopathy. Each CDR3 is given with its conserved first and last residue.

TRBJ2-1 TRBV11-2 CASSWRGDPSYNEQFF
TRBJ1-2 TRBV5-8 CASSLAYYGYTF
TRBJ2-7 TRBV28 CASRNYYEQYF
TRBJ1-1 TRBV6-2/TRBV6-3 CASSLKGARTEAFF
TRBJ2-5 TRBV5-1 CASSSGQIETQYF
TRBJ2-1 TRBV11-2 CASSLKFDRTVSYNEQFF
TRBJ2-5 TRBV11-1 CASSFLYGREKQETQYF
TRBJ2-5 TRBV9 CASSVVLGGSGETQYF
TRBJ2-7 TRBV18 CASSRQGYEQYF
TRBJ2-1 TRBV9 CASSVARGRVHDQFF
TRBJ2-1 TRBV20-1 CSARGGAGAGSNNEQFF
TRBJ2-5 TRBV12-3/TRBV12-4 CASSFQGAGETQYF
TRBJ2-7 TRBV11-1 CASSARQGARPYEQYF
TRBJ2-1 TRBV6-5 CASSYSGPSGNEQFF
TRBJ2-7 TRBV6-1 CASSEAALAGDEQYF
TRBJ2-4 TRBV27 CASGQGAKNIQYF
TRBJ2-7 TRBV9 CASSADRDRAYEQYF
TRBJ2-5 TRBV20-1 CSASPGLEETQYF
TRBJ2-1 TRBV13 CASSLGSLSGNEQFF
TRBJ2-2 TRBV2 CTSRRQGTGELFF
TRBJ2-7 TRBV28 CASRIQGVAYEQYF
TRBJ2-2 TRBV15 CATSADRRTGELFF
TRBJ2-1 TRBV28 CASSFLAGALNEQFF
TRBJ2-3 TRBV24-1 CATGKGGRSDTQYF
TRBJ1-2 TRBV6-1 CASSYARDGYGYTF
TRBJ1-4 TRBV3-1 CASSLHPGEPNEKLFF
TRBJ2-7 TRBV5-4 CASSLFIDTGHYEQYF
TRBJ2-7 TRBV6-5 CASSYSSLTTYEQYF
TRBJ2-7 TRBV7-9 CASSLESGGPSYEQYF
TRBJ2-1 TRBV29-1 CSVEDHGTSNEQFF
TRBJ2-7 TRBV20-1 CSASWQGLNEQYF
TRBJ2-7 TRBV30 CAWSVGGNEQYF
TRBJ2-7 TRBV5-1 CASSLEGQGNGEQYF
TRBJ2-7 TRBV12-3/TRBV12-4 CASSFPPRNEQYF
TRBJ1-6 TRBV3-1 CASNLQGGEHSPLHF
TRBJ2-1 TRBV27 CASSFLGRNEQFF
TRBJ1-1 TRBV2 CASSDVGTEAFF
TRBJ1-6 TRBV6-5 CASSYSAGVGSYNSPLHF
TRBJ1-3 TRBV2 CASSEGSGAGNTIYF
TRBJ2-1 TRBV5-4 CASSLLAGGVRNEQFF
TRBJ2-7 TRBV6-2/TRBV6-3 CASSYGEVGEQYF
TRBJ2-3 TRBV7-2 CASSSGLAGSTDTQYF
TRBJ2-2 TRBV6-1 CASSYGTSGIKHTGELFF